Following are 27 T cell receptor beta chains from one sample sequenced in a study of identifying expanded T cells in peripheral blood (dated by TCRdb to the late 2010s). The receptor library was made with the immunoSEQ multiplex PCR assay. In TCRdb, the immuneACCESS table is reduced to in-frame sequences with V and J assigned. These tables do not hold every clone; where another copy was compared, an unresolved V gene accounts for under half, and the others remain unexplained. Here the sample has some 78,000 clones; approximately 90% occur a single time. The ten most abundant clones make up around 19% of the sample. Sample: blood. The source is a person aged 18 to 75 in good health.

The V and J genes are TRBV6-5 and TRBJ2-3; 8 bases match TRBD2. This CDR3 has 12 amino acids. CDR1 and CDR2 from the germline V gene are MNHEY and SVGAGI. The CDR3 nucleotides read TGTGCGACTAGCGATGGGTCAGATACGCAGTATTTT. This translates into CATSDGSDTQYF.

The chain is built from TRBV18 and TRBJ1-3, with D possibly matching TRBD1 (6 bases). Germline CDR1 KGHSH, CDR2 LQKENI. With 5 bases removed from V and 4 bases from J, the gap between germline ends came to 12 bases. This CDR3 is built from 14 residues. The CDR3 here is CASSEDRNGNTIYF. The CDR3, as DNA: TGTGCCAGCTCAGAGGACAGAAACGGAAACACCATATATTTT.

V is TRBV15 and J is TRBJ2-2; 9 bases line up with TRBD1. Losses at the gene ends were 0 bases for V and 8 bases for J; bases not matched to a gene: 7. The CDR3 sequence is 16 residues long. CDR1 is LNHNV, CDR2 YYDKDF, per germline (reference sequence). CDR3 loop: CATSRERTGERGELFF. The CDR3 DNA follows: TGTGCCACCAGCAGAGAGAGGACAGGGGAGAGGGGGGAGCTGTTTTTT.

The rearrangement links TRBV6-5 to TRBJ2-7; D remains unclear. CDR3 length: 13 residues. The V gene lost 5 bases and the J gene lost 7 bases, with 15 bases spanning the gap. The germline CDR1 and CDR2 sequences are MNHEY and SVGAGI. CDR3 nucleotide sequence: TGTGCCAGCAGTCCCAATATCCTACGAGAGCAGTACTTC. Its protein product is CASSPNILREQYF.

The chain employs TRBV30 and TRBJ1-4; TRBD1 matches at 7 bases. This CDR3 has 14 amino acids. Germline CDR1 and CDR2: GTSNPN and SVGIG (reference sequence). V trimming: 0 bases; J trimming: 8 bases; junction bases outside the gene matches: 6. The CDR3 loop is CAWSVRQGIEKLFF. The CDR3 region has the DNA TGTGCCTGGAGTGTACGACAGGGAATAGAAAAACTGTTTTTT.

This sequence joins TRBV4-3 and TRBJ2-3; perhaps TRBD2 as D (6 bases). V gave up 4 bases and J gave up 6 bases, with 20 bases separating them. The germline gives CDR1 LGHNA, CDR2 YSLEER. The CDR3 sequence is 16 residues long. The CDR3 DNA sequence: TGCGCCAGCAGCCCGCAAGAGGGAGGCGGTGTGGATACGCAGTATTTT. It specifies CASSPQEGGGVDTQYF.

The rearrangement joins TRBV7-2 to TRBJ2-5; TRBD2 aligns across 8 bases. V gave up 3 bases and J gave up 7 bases; unmatched junction bases: 10. Germline V lookup: CDR1 SGHTA, CDR2 FQGNSA. This CDR3 has 15 residues. The DNA for the CDR3 is TGTGCCAGCAGCTTCGGCGGGGGGCAGGGAGGGACCCAGTACTTC. It yields the protein CASSFGGGQGGTQYF.

The J gene is TRBJ1-1, the V gene TRBV5-6, with TRBD1 as a possible D gene (5 bases). V was shortened by 0 bases and J by 3 bases, with 9 bases between the two germline ends. This CDR3 has 14 amino acids. Per germline, CDR1 SGHDT and CDR2 YYEEEE. CDR3 nucleotides: TGTGCCAGCAGCTTGGGGCTAGGGGACACTGAAGCTTTCTTT. This sequence encodes CASSLGLGDTEAFF.

V gene TRBV5-6 combines with J gene TRBJ2-5; D not resolved. Germline CDR1 is SGHDT and CDR2 is YYEEEE. This CDR3 is built from 15 residues. Trimming pared 4 bases from V and 3 bases from J, leaving 16 bases between. The CDR3 spells CASSQYQRSEETQYF. The CDR3, as DNA: TGTGCCAGCAGCCAATACCAGAGGAGCGAAGAGACCCAGTACTTC.

This chain links TRBV7-2 with TRBJ2-3, with 7 nucleotides matching TRBD1. Trimming removed 2 bases from V and 3 bases from J; junction bases left unmatched: 2. The CDR3 runs to 14 residues. CDR1 SGHTA and CDR2 FQGNSA come from the germline V gene. The CDR3 coding sequence is TGTGCCAGCAGCTTAAGACAGGGTACAGATACGCAGTATTTT. This sequence encodes CASSLRQGTDTQYF.

V is TRBV13 and J is TRBJ2-5, with D tentatively TRBD1 or TRBD2 (5 bases each). This CDR3 is 15 amino acids long. CDR1 and CDR2 from the germline V gene are PRHDT and FYEKMQ (reference sequence). The V gene lost 3 bases and the J gene lost 5 bases, with 16 bases spanning the gap. CDR3 coding DNA: TGTGCCAGCAGCTTGCTGGGGGTTCACGGGGAGACCCAGTACTTC. Protein sequence: CASSLLGVHGETQYF. Supplemented by reference TRBV13 and TRBJ2-5, the full variable domain reads AAGVIQSPRHLIKEKRETATLKCYPIPRHDTVYWYQQGPGQDPQFLISFYEKMQSDKGSIPDRFSAQQFSDYHSELNMSSLELGDSALYFCASSLLGVHGETQYFGPGTRLLVL.

The chain couples TRBV21-1 to TRBJ2-2; the table's D call, TRBD2, has no DNA check behind it. TRBV21-1 is designated a pseudogene. This CDR3 spans 15 amino acids. For the CDR3, the DNA is TGTGCCAGCAGCCCCCGGGGTCGACGAACCGGGGAGCTGTTTTTT. It codes for CASSPRGRRTGELFF.

This chain uses TRBV5-4 with TRBJ2-7, with 7 nucleotides matching TRBD1. V dropped 1 base and J dropped 7; count of bases not matched to a gene: 5. This CDR3 has 13 amino acids. The germline V gene encodes CDR1 SGHNT and CDR2 YYREEE (reference sequence). Here the CDR3 DNA reads TGTGCCAGCAGCTTGAAGGGGGCGTGGGAGCAGTACTTC. Its translation: CASSLKGAWEQYF.

V gene TRBV4-3 combines with J gene TRBJ1-2; D gene uncertain. The CDR3 has 15 residues. V gave up 0 bases and J gave up 6 bases, with 14 bases separating them. Looked up from germline, CDR1 is LGHNA and CDR2 is YSLEER. The CDR3 nucleotides are TGCGCCAGCAGCCAAGATCTTCGGGGTCGAGATGGCTACACCTTC. Translation: CASSQDLRGRDGYTF.

The chain combines TRBV5-1 with TRBJ2-1; 12 nucleotides line up with TRBD2. This CDR3 comprises 18 residues. V lost 3 bases, J lost 0 bases, and 7 bases stayed unmatched. The germline V gene encodes CDR1 SGHRS and CDR2 YFSETQ. The CDR3 coding sequence is TGCGCCAGCAGCTCTGGACTAGCGGGGACGAGCTCCTACAATGAGCAGTTCTTC. Translated: CASSSGLAGTSSYNEQFF.

The V gene is TRBV10-3, the J gene TRBJ1-1; 9 bases match TRBD1. From germline, CDR1 is ENHRY and CDR2 SYGVKD. CDR3 length: 14 residues. With 10 bases clipped from V and 1 base from J, the junction kept 7 bases outside the gene matches. This CDR3 is CATLRTGANTEAFF. The CDR3 nucleotides read TGTGCCACATTAAGGACAGGGGCGAACACTGAAGCTTTCTTT.

The CDR3 DNA is TGTGCCAGCTCACAAGACAGGCAGAACTATGGCTACACCTTC. Protein: CASSQDRQNYGYTF. This sequence joins TRBV18 and TRBJ1-2; TRBD1 is a possible D gene (6 bases). Looked up from germline, CDR1 is KGHSH and CDR2 is LQKENI. There are 14 residues in the CDR3. Trimming left V 4 bases short and J 2 bases short, with 11 bases between.

The chain has TRBV11-3 and TRBJ1-1; a weak D match, TRBD1 (5 bases). The V gene's germline CDR1 is SGHNT and CDR2 YENEEA. The V gene lost 5 bases and the J gene lost 4 bases, with 11 bases spanning the gap. The CDR3 contains 13 residues. The CDR3 DNA reads as TGTGCCAGCAGCCGAGACGGGGCCACTGAAGCTTTCTTT. Encoded protein: CASSRDGATEAFF.

The V and J genes are TRBV5-6 and TRBJ1-1; D may be TRBD1 (5 bases). The V end was cut by 0 bases, the J end by 2 bases, with 14 bases between. This CDR3 has 16 residues. Germline CDR1 SGHDT, CDR2 YYEEEE. The CDR3 nucleotides are TGTGCCAGCAGCTTGGCGCGGAGGGGAGGAAACACTGAAGCTTTCTTT. It translates to CASSLARRGGNTEAFF.

The chain combines TRBV7-8 with TRBJ2-2, with TRBD2 matching over 9 bases. J was trimmed by 5 bases and V by 2 bases; bases with no gene match: 3. CDR1 and CDR2 (germline): SGHVS, FQNEAQ. The CDR3 contains 15 residues. CDR3 region: CASSLLAGTTGELFF. DNA for the CDR3: TGTGCCAGCAGCTTACTAGCGGGGACGACCGGGGAGCTGTTTTTT.

The V and J genes are TRBV19 and TRBJ1-5; D gene ambiguous. The CDR3 extends over 13 amino acids. Per germline, CDR1 LNHDA and CDR2 SQIVND (reference sequence). Trimming left V 6 bases short and J 7 bases short, with 13 bases between. CDR3 sequence: CASSEWLRQPQHF. CDR3 DNA sequence: TGTGCCAGTAGCGAGTGGTTAAGGCAGCCCCAGCATTTT.

The chain combines TRBV18 with TRBJ1-1; tentative D call: TRBD1 (5 bases). In germline, CDR1 is KGHSH, CDR2 LQKENI. The CDR3 contains 16 residues. The V gene lost 0 bases and the J gene lost 5 bases, with 16 bases spanning the gap. Here the CDR3 DNA reads TGTGCCAGCTCACCACCGGGACTCCAGCGAGGGACTGAAGCTTTCTTT. Residues: CASSPPGLQRGTEAFF.

In nucleotides, the CDR3 is TGTGCTAGTGGTTCGGGCTCCAATCAGCCCCAGCATTTT. Its translation is CASGSGSNQPQHF. This chain uses TRBV12-5 with TRBJ1-5; D is undetermined. Trimming took 4 bases from V and 3 from J, leaving 7 bases between them. CDR3 length equals 13 residues. Germline V lookup: CDR1 LGHNT, CDR2 FRNRAP.

The rearrangement joins TRBV4-2 to TRBJ1-2; D gene unclear. V was clipped by 1 base and J by 8 bases, with 14 bases between them. CDR1 and CDR2 (germline): LGHNA, YNFKEQ. There are 14 residues in the CDR3. The chain's CDR3 is CASSQGNRRNGYTF. CDR3 nucleotides: TGTGCCAGCAGCCAAGGCAACAGAAGGAACGGCTACACCTTC.

The chain has TRBV9 and TRBJ2-2; D not certain. The V end was cut by 0 bases, the J end by 6 bases, with 6 bases between. This CDR3 region has 13 residues. Germline lookup yields CDR1 SGDLS and CDR2 YYNGEE. The CDR3: CASSVDFAGELFF. For the CDR3, the DNA is TGTGCCAGCAGCGTAGATTTCGCCGGGGAGCTGTTTTTT.

The V call is TRBV18, the J call TRBJ1-1, with unresolved D. This CDR3 comprises 12 residues. CDR1 KGHSH and CDR2 LQKENI come from the germline V gene. Trimming left V 3 bases short and J 7 bases short, with 9 bases between. CDR3 nucleotide sequence: TGTGCCAGCTCACCTCGACAAGGTGAAGCTTTCTTT. This codes for CASSPRQGEAFF.

V usage is TRBV4-2 and J usage is TRBJ2-1, with TRBD2 identical over 10 bases. The germline V gene has CDR1 LGHNA and CDR2 YNFKEQ. CDR3 size: 16 residues. The V and J ends lost 6 bases and 9 bases, in that order; junction bases with no gene match: 14. DNA for the CDR3: TGTGCCAGCAGGCCCTCGCAGCGGGGGGGGGTTCGTGAGCAGTTCTTC. This gives the protein CASRPSQRGGVREQFF.